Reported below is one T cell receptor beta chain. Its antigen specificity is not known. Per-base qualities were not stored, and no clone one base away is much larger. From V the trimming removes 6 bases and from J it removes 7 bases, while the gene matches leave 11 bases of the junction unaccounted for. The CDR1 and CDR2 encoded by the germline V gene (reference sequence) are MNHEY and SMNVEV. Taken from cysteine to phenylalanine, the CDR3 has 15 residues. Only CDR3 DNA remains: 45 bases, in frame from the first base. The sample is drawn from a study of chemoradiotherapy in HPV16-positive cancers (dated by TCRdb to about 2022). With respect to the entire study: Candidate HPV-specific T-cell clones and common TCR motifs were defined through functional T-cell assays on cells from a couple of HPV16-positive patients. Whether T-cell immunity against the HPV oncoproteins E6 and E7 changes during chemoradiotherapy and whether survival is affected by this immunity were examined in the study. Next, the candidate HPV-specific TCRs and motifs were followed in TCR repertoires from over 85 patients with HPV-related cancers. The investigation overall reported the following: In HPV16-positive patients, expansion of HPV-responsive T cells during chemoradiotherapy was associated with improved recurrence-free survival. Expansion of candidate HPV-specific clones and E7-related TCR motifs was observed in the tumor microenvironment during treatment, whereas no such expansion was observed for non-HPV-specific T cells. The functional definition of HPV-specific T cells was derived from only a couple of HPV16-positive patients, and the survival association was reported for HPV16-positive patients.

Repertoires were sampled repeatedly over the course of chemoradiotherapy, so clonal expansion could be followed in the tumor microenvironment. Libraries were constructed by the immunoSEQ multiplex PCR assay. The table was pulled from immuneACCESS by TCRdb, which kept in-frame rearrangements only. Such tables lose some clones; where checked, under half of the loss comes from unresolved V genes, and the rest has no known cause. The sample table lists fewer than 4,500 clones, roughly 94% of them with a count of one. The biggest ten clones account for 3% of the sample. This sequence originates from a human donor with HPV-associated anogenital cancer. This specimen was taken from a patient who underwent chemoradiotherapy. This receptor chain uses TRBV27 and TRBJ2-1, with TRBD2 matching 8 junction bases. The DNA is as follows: TGTGCCAGCAGCCGAGCCCCGGGGGGGGGAAATGAGCAGTTCTTC. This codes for CASSRAPGGGNEQFF.